The 7 T cell receptor beta chains below come from one sample, sequenced in a study of Ad26.COV2.S vaccination and SARS-CoV-2 variants. Sample treatment: around 19 received Ad26.COV2.S at low or high dose, single or two shots; 5 received placebo; per-sample allocation not given. Repertoires come from day 63 after the first vaccine or placebo injection. The assay was immunoSEQ multiplex PCR, and TCRdb's table has in-frame clones only and misses some. The sample carries 430,000 or so clones, 89% recorded once. Here the sequenced sample was peripheral blood, taken in a trial of Ad26.COV2.S vaccine versus placebo. The receptors derive from a person aged 18-60 years who received the Ad26.COV2.S COVID-19 vaccine or a placebo.

The chain couples TRBV9 to TRBJ2-5; 13 bases are shared with TRBD2. CDR3 length: 18 residues. With V trimmed by 4 bases and J by 5 bases, 14 bases remained unmatched. The germline CDR1 and CDR2 sequences are SGDLS and YYNGEE. The CDR3 DNA reads as TGTGCCAGCAGCACCGGGACTAGCGGGGCCCCCTCTTGGGAGACCCAGTACTTC. Encoded protein: CASSTGTSGAPSWETQYF.

The V gene is TRBV5-6, the J gene TRBJ1-1; weak D call: TRBD1 (5 bases). The CDR3 extends over 15 amino acids. V dropped 4 bases and J dropped 1 base, with 14 bases sitting between them. Germline lookup yields CDR1 SGHDT and CDR2 YYEEEE. Here the CDR3 DNA reads TGTGCCAGCAGCCGGCGGGGCGGGACGAACACTGAAGCTTTCTTT. Protein sequence: CASSRRGGTNTEAFF.

The genes are TRBV19 and TRBJ1-5; D gene uncertain. Germline V gene sequence: CDR1 LNHDA, CDR2 SQIVND (reference sequence). CDR3 size: 15 residues. The germline V and J ends were trimmed by 3 bases and 0 bases, with 9 bases remaining between them. The CDR3, as DNA: TGTGCCAGTAGTATTCGACGGACTAGCAATCAGCCCCAGCATTTT. The encoded protein is CASSIRRTSNQPQHF.

The chain joins TRBV9 to TRBJ2-1; 9 nucleotides align to TRBD2. The germline V gene encodes CDR1 SGDLS and CDR2 YYNGEE. Germline trimming cut 4 bases from V and 3 bases from J; bases unmatched to any gene: 5. This CDR3 comprises 15 residues. The CDR3 reads CASSPSGGYYNEQFF. CDR3 DNA: TGTGCCAGCAGCCCCAGCGGGGGGTACTACAATGAGCAGTTCTTC.

The V and J genes are TRBV4-3 and TRBJ1-4, with D unresolved. The V gene's germline CDR1 is LGHNA and CDR2 YSLEER. The CDR3 spans 15 residues. V lost 3 bases, J lost 5 bases, and 13 bases lay in between. CDR3 coding DNA: TGCGCCAGCAGCCAGAGTTCACAGCCGAATGAAAAACTGTTTTTT. Translation gives CASSQSSQPNEKLFF.

The V and J genes are TRBV12-3 or TRBV12-4 and TRBJ1-4, with 7 bases identical to TRBD1. V lost 5 bases to trimming and J lost 7 bases; unmatched junction nucleotides: 1. The CDR3 is made up of 12 amino acids. The CDR3 loop reads CASSRDSEKLFF. The CDR3 DNA reads TGTGCCAGCAGTCGGGACAGTGAAAAACTGTTTTTT.

The J gene is TRBJ2-7, the V gene TRBV7-3; 12 nucleotides line up with TRBD1. The CDR3 extends over 16 amino acids. The germline V gene has CDR1 SGHTA and CDR2 FQGTGA. V was clipped by 1 base and J by 3 bases; unmatched bases: 4. The CDR3 region is CASSLMGTGGFYEQYV. The DNA for the CDR3 is TGTGCCAGCAGCTTAATGGGGACAGGGGGCTTCTACGAGCAGTACGTC.